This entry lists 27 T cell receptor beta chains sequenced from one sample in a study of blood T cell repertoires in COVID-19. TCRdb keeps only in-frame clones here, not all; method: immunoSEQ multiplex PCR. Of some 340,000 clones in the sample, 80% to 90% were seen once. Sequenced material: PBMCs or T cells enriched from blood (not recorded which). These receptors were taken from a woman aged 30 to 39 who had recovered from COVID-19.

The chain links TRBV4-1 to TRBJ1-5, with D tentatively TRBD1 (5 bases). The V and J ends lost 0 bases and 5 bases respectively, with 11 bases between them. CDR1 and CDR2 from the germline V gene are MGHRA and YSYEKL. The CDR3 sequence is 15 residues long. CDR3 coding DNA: TGCGCCAGCAGCCAAGACGGGGGGTGGGATCAGCCCCAGCATTTT. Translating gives CASSQDGGWDQPQHF.

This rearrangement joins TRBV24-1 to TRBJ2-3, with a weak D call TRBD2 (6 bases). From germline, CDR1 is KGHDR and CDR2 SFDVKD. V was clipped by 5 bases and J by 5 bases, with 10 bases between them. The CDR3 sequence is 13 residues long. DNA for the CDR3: TGTGCCACCAGTGTGGCGGGGAGAGATACGCAGTATTTT. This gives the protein CATSVAGRDTQYF.

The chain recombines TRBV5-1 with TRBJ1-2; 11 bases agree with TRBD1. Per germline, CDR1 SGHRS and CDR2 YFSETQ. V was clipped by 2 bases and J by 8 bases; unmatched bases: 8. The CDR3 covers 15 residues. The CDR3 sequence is CASSFLPGQGEGYTF. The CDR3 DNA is TGCGCCAGCAGCTTCCTCCCGGGACAGGGGGAAGGCTACACCTTC.

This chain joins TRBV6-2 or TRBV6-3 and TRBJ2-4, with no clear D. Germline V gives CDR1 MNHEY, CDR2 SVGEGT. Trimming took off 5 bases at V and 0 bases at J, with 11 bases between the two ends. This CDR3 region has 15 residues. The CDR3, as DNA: TGTGCCAGCAGTCCCCTTATTGTAGCCAAAAACATTCAGTACTTC. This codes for CASSPLIVAKNIQYF.

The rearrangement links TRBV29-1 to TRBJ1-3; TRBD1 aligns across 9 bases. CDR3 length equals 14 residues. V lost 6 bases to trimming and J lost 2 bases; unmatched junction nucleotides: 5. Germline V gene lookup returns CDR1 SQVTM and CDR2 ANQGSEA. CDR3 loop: CSVDRGLTGNTIYF. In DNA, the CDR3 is TGCAGCGTGGACAGGGGCCTCACTGGAAACACCATATATTTT.

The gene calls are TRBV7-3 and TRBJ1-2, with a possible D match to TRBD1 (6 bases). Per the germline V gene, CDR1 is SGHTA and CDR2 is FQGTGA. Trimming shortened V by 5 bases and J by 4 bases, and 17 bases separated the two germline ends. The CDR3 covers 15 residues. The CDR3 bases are TGTGCCAGCAGCCCTGGTGAGGGGGTCTTCTATGGCTACACCTTC. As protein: CASSPGEGVFYGYTF.

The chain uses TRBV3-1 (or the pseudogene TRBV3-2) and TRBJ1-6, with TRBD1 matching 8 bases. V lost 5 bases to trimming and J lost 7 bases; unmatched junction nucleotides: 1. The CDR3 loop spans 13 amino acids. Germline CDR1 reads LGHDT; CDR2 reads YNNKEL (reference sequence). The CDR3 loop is CASSNRGNSPLHF. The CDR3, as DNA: TGTGCCAGCAGCAACAGGGGGAATTCACCCCTCCACTTT.

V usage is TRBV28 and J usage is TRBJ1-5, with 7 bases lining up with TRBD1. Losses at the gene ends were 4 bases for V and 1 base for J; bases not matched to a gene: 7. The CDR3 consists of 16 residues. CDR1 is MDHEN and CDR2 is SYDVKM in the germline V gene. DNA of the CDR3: TGTGCCAGCAGTTCCAGAGGACAGGTGAGCAATCAGCCCCAGCATTTT. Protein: CASSSRGQVSNQPQHF.

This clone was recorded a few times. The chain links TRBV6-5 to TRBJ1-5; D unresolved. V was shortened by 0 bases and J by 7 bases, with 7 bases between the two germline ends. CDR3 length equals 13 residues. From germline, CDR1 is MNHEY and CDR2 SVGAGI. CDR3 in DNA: TGTGCCAGCAGTTACTCGGAGAGCCAGCCCCAGCATTTT. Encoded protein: CASSYSESQPQHF.

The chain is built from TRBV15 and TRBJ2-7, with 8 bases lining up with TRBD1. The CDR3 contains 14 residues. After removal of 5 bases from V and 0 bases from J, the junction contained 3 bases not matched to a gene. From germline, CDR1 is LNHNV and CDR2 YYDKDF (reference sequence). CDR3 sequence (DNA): TGTGCCACCAGCCGGGACAGGACCTCCTACGAGCAGTACTTC. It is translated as CATSRDRTSYEQYF.

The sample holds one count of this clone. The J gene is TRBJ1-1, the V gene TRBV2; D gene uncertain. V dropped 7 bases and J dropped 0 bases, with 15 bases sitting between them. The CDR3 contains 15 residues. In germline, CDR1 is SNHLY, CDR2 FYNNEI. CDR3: CASIREVTMNTEAFF. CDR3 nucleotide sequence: TGTGCCAGCATTCGGGAGGTGACCATGAACACTGAAGCTTTCTTT.

The chain's CDR3 is CASRGDSREQFF. For the CDR3, the DNA is TGTGCCAGCAGGGGCGACAGCAGGGAGCAGTTCTTC. The chain combines TRBV2 with TRBJ2-1; D may be TRBD1 (5 bases). The CDR3 contains 12 residues. Per the germline V gene, CDR1 is SNHLY and CDR2 is FYNNEI. The V gene lost 6 bases and the J gene lost 10 bases, with 13 bases spanning the gap.

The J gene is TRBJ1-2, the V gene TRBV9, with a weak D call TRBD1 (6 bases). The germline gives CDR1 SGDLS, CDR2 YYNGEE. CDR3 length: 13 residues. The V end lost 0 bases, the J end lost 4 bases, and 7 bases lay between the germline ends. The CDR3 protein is CASSVAGVYGYTF. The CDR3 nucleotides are TGTGCCAGCAGCGTAGCAGGGGTCTATGGCTACACCTTC.

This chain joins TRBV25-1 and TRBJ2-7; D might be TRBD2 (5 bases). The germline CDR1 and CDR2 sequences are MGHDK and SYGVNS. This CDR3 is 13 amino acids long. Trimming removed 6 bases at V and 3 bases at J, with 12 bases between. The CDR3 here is CASSQADGYEQYF. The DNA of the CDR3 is TGTGCCAGCAGCCAAGCGGACGGCTACGAGCAGTACTTC.

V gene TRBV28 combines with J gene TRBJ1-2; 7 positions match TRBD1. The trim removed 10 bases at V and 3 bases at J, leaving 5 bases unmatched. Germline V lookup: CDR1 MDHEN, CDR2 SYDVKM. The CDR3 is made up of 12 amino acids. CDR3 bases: TGTGCCACCCGGACAGGAGACTATGGCTACACCTTC. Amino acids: CATRTGDYGYTF.

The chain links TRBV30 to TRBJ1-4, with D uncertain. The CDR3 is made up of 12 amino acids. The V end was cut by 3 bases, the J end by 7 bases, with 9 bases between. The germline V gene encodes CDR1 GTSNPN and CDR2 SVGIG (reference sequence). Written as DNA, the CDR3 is TGTGCCTGGAGGGAAGCGGGTGAAAAACTGTTTTTT. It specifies CAWREAGEKLFF. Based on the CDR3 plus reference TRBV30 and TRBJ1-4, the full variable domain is SQTIHQWPATLVQPVGSPLSLECTVEGTSNPNLYWYRQAAGRGLQLLFYSVGIGQISSEVPQNLSASRPQDRQFILSSKKLLLSDSGFYLCAWREAGEKLFFGSGTQLSVL.

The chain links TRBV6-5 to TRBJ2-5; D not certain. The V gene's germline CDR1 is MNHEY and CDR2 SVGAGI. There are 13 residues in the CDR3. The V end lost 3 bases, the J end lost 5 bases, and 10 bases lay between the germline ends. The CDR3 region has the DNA TGTGCCAGCAGTTATGCAAGGCGGGAGACCCAGTACTTC. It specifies CASSYARRETQYF.

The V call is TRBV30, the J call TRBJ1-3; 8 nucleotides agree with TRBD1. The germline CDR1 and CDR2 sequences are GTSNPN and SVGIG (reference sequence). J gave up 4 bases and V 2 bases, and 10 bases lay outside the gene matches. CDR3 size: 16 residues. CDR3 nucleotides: TGTGCCTGGAGTCCAGGACAGGGTTCGGACGGAAACACCATATATTTT. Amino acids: CAWSPGQGSDGNTIYF.

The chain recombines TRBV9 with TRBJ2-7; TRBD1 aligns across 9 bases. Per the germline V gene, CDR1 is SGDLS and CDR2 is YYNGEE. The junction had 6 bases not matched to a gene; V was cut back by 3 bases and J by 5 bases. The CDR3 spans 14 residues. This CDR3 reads CASSAGTGIHEQYF. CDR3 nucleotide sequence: TGTGCCAGCAGCGCCGGGACAGGGATCCACGAGCAGTACTTC.

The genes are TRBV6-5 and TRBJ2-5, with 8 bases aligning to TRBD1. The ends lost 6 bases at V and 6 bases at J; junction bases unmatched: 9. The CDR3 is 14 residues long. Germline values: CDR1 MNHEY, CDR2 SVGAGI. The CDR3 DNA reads TGTGCCAGCAGCATAGACAGGGGCGGACAGACCCAGTACTTC. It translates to CASSIDRGGQTQYF.

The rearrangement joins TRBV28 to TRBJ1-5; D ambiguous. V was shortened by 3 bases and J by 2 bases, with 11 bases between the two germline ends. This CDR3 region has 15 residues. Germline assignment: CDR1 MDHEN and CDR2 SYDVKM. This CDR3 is CASSFTVVRNQPQHF. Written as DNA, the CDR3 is TGTGCCAGCAGTTTTACGGTAGTGCGCAATCAGCCCCAGCATTTT.

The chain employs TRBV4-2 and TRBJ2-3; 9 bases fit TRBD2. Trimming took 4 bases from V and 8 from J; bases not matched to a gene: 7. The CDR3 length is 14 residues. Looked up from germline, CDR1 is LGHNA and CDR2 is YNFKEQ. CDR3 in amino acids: CASSPAGGRGTQYF. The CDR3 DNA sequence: TGTGCCAGCAGCCCAGCGGGGGGTCGAGGTACGCAGTATTTT.

The CDR3: CANGQGLDTEAFF. The CDR3 DNA is TGCGCCAACGGACAGGGTCTAGACACTGAAGCTTTCTTT. This rearrangement joins TRBV10-1 to TRBJ1-1; 8 nucleotides match TRBD1. This CDR3 contains 13 residues. The germline V gene encodes CDR1 WNHNN and CDR2 SYGVQD (reference sequence). Trimming at V came to 10 bases and at J to 3 bases, leaving 7 bases not matched to a gene.

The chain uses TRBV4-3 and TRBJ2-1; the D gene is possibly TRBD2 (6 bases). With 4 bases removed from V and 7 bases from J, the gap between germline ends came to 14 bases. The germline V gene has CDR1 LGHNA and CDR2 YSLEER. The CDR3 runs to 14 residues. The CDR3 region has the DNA TGCGCCAGCAGCCGCGCCCGTGGGGGGAATGAGCAGTTCTTC. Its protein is CASSRARGGNEQFF.

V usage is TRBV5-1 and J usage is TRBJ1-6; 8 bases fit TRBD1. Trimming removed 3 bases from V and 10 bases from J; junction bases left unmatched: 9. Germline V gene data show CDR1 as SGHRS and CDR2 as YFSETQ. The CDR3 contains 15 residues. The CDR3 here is CASSSDRGEGSPLHF. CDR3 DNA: TGCGCCAGCAGCTCTGACAGGGGAGAGGGATCACCCCTCCACTTT.

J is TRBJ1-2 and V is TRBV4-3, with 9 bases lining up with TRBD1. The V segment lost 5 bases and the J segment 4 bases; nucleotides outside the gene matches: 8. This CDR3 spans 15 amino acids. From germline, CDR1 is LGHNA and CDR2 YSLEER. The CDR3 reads CASSVRTGEPYGYTF. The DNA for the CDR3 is TGCGCCAGCAGCGTACGGACAGGGGAACCCTATGGCTACACCTTC.

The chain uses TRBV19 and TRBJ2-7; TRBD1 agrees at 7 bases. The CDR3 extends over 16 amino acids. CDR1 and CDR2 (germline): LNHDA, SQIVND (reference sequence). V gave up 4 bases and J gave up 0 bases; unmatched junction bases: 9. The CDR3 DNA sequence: TGTGCCAGTAGTAAAAGACAGGGCCTTACCTCCTACGAGCAGTACTTC. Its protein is CASSKRQGLTSYEQYF.